This TCR beta chain was documented in a study of Ad26.COV2.S vaccination and SARS-CoV-2 variants. Looking at the study overall: Donor was assigned to the Ad26.COV2.S arm of trial COV1001. Recipients of Ad26.COV2.S got it intramuscularly, once or twice 56 days apart.

The treatment denotes: about 20 received Ad26.COV2.S at low or high dose, single or two shots; about five received placebo; per-sample allocation not given. After the first vaccine or placebo injection, samples were drawn on day 63. The CDR3 covers 15 residues. V was shortened by 4 bases and J by 8 bases, with 19 bases between the two germline ends. From germline, CDR1 is SGDLS and CDR2 YYNGEE. Only in-frame clones appear in the TCRdb table, and some are missing; sequencing was by immunoSEQ multiplex PCR. The data hold about 350,000 clones, with roughly 90% observed a single time. The sample here was peripheral blood, taken in a trial of Ad26.COV2.S vaccine versus placebo. The TCR sequence derives from a person aged 18-65 years who received the Ad26.COV2.S COVID-19 vaccine or a placebo. V is TRBV9 and J is TRBJ2-4; TRBD2 is a possible D gene (7 bases). CDR3 loop: CASSLGGSGADIQYF. Written as DNA, the CDR3 is TGTGCCAGCAGCCTGGGGGGGTCAGGGGCGGACATTCAGTACTTC.